The following is a TCR beta chain sequence with its context. Its antigen remains unknown. Per the germline V gene, CDR1 is SGHNT and CDR2 is YYREEE (reference sequence). The CDR3 contains 14 residues. The ends lost 3 bases at V and 9 bases at J; junction bases unmatched: 12. This sample is drawn from a study of CD4 T cells in relation to SARS-CoV-2 and coronaviruses. Study overall: No peptide or an HIV-1 Nef peptide pool served as negative control.

Sequenced by immunoSEQ multiplex PCR; TCRdb stores in-frame clones only, minus some. In the table there are more than 20,000 clones, over 70% of which are singletons. Unexposed donor CD4+ T cells date from about 2010-2019, before the COVID-19 pandemic. CD4+ T cells were isolated from the cells after around 10 days of culture. The rearrangement links TRBV5-4 to TRBJ2-7; TRBD1 matches at 7 bases. The sequenced sample was CD4+ T cells from PBMCs, cultured in vitro. This TCR came from a human donor in good health. CDR3 nucleotide sequence: TGTGCCAGCAGCTCACAAACAGGGGTTTCAGGGCAGTACTTC. Translated: CASSSQTGVSGQYF.